Below, one TCR beta chain is given with its context. Its target is unknown. Produced via immunoSEQ multiplex PCR; TCRdb's table is partial and in-frame only. Among some 2,500,000 clones, approximately 90% were seen once, and the ten largest hold 0.37%. This sample is part of a study of shared clonotypes between healthy human individuals. Overall study: The study drew on a couple of women and three men aged 18 to 49 as donors.

General observations from the study: Naive subsets generally had larger estimated richness than memory subsets. Between several donors, naive CD4 clonotypes were shared at a level of roughly 5.5%.

The CDR3 totals 16 residues. CDR1 KGHSH and CDR2 LQKENI come from the germline V gene. J lost 3 bases, V lost 4 bases, and 8 bases had no gene match. Sequenced material: naive CD4+ T cells from PBMCs. Subset indicated: CD45RA+ positively selected. The receptor was isolated from a man younger than 35 in good health. Some clones in this sample may be carry-over from other donors' samples. The J gene is TRBJ1-4, the V gene TRBV18, with TRBD1 identical over 7 bases. The CDR3 protein is CASSQNRQGANEKLFF. The CDR3 DNA reads TGTGCCAGCTCACAAAATCGACAGGGCGCTAATGAAAAACTGTTTTTT.